This entry is about one T cell receptor (beta chain). Produced via immunoSEQ multiplex PCR; TCRdb's table is partial and in-frame only. The table includes roughly 120,000 clones, under 90% detected once. The data originate from a study of blood T cell repertoires in COVID-19. Sequencing was performed on peripheral blood. This TCR was recovered from a woman between 50 and 59 years old with acute or convalescent COVID-19.

CDR3 residues: CASTLAGGQGAHTDTQYF. The CDR3 DNA reads TGTGCCAGCACCCTAGCGGGCGGACAGGGGGCTCACACAGATACGCAGTATTTT. The chain uses TRBV7-8 and TRBJ2-3; 11 bases agree with TRBD1. From germline, CDR1 is SGHVS and CDR2 FQNEAQ. The CDR3 totals 18 residues. Trimming took 7 bases from V and 2 from J; bases not matched to a gene: 14.